This T cell receptor (beta chain) is drawn from a study of CD8 T cells in ankylosing spondylitis. Whole-study findings and limits: Disease-linked clones bore a CD8+ phenotype, appearing relatively rarely in peripheral blood.

This clonotype was counted between two and nine times. Antigen unknown. CDR3 size: 13 residues. Trimming stripped 1 base from V and 6 bases from J, with 13 bases between. Germline values: CDR1 DFQATT, CDR2 SNEGSKA (reference sequence). TCRdb reprocessed the 5' RACE reads via MiXCR and lists one record per CDR3 protein. The sample records a few hundred thousand distinct CDR3 sequences, 24% being singletons. V is TRBV20-1 and J is TRBJ2-7; perhaps TRBD2 as D (7 bases). Sequencing was performed on blood, either unsorted or a sorted T cell fraction (not recorded which). The receptor was derived from a male donor with ankylosing spondylitis or in good health (not recorded which). CDR3 sequence: CSARVGGRGEQYF. DNA for the CDR3: TGCAGTGCTAGAGTCGGGGGGCGCGGCGAGCAGTACTTC.